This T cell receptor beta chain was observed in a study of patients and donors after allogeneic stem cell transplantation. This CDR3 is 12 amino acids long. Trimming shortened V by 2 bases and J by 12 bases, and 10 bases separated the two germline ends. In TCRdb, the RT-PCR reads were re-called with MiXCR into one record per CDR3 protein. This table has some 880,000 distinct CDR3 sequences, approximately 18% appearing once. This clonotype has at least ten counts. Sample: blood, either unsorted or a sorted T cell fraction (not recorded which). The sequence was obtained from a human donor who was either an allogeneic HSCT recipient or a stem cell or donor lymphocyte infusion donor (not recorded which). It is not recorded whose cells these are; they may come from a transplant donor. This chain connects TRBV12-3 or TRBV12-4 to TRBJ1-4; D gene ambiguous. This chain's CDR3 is CASSLNRVELFF. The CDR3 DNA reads TGTGCCAGCAGTTTAAACCGGGTGGAACTGTTTTTT.